This T cell receptor beta chain was recorded in a study of Ad26.COV2.S vaccination and SARS-CoV-2 variants. On the study more broadly: Into the muscle, Ad26.COV2.S was dosed once or twice, 56 days apart. Study-level points and caveats: Compared with placebo recipients, vaccine recipients had higher spike-specific TCR breadth. Possibly, TCR breadth and depth analyses underestimated total T cell responses.

The method was immunoSEQ multiplex PCR; TCRdb's version includes in-frame clones alone and lacks a portion of them. The sample contains around 350,000 clones, 85% of which appear only once. Treatment of the sample: roughly 20 received Ad26.COV2.S at low or high dose, single or two shots; about five received placebo; per-sample allocation not given. Samples came from day 63 after the first vaccine or placebo injection. This clone was found once. The antigen is unknown. This TCR came from a person aged 18-60 years who received the Ad26.COV2.S COVID-19 vaccine or a placebo. The sample consisted of peripheral blood, taken in a trial of Ad26.COV2.S vaccine versus placebo.

The CDR3 bases are TGCGCCAGCAGCTTGAGCGGGACAGGGAGTTATCTCTCTGGGGCCAACGTCCTGACTTTC. Protein sequence: CASSLSGTGSYLSGANVLTF. The V gene is TRBV5-1, the J gene TRBJ2-6; TRBD1 matches 9 bases. CDR1 is SGHRS, CDR2 YFSETQ, per germline. V gave up 1 base and J gave up 0 bases; unmatched junction bases: 11. This CDR3 region has 20 residues.